The next 17 T cell receptor beta chains were all read from a single sample in a study of CD8 T cells in Susac syndrome. RNA, at roughly 0.5 to 1 ug, was reverse transcribed with random hexamers. TCRdb recomputed calls from the immunoSEQ multiplex PCR reads with MiXCR, one row per CDR3 protein. The sample consists of 110,000 or so distinct CDR3 sequences, around 94% of them appearing once. Sequenced input: CD4+ T cells from PBMCs. The source is a human donor with multiple sclerosis.

The chain uses TRBV15 and TRBJ1-1; D unclear. CDR1 is LNHNV and CDR2 is YYDKDF in the germline V gene (reference sequence). The CDR3 has 14 amino acids. The V end lost 1 base, the J end lost 2 bases, and 8 bases lay between the germline ends. The CDR3 region has the DNA TGTGCCACCAGCAGAGGGGGAACTAACACTGAAGCTTTCTTT. This gives the protein CATSRGGTNTEAFF.

CDR3 sequence: CASSSYNNEQFF. The DNA for the CDR3 is TGTGCCAGCAGCTCCTATAACAATGAGCAGTTCTTC. The gene calls are TRBV7-2 and TRBJ2-1, with D hard to call. Trimming removed 4 bases at V and 5 bases at J, with 6 bases between. The CDR3 contains 12 residues. Germline values: CDR1 SGHTA, CDR2 FQGNSA.

The chain combines TRBV3-1 with TRBJ1-4; 8 bases fit TRBD1. V shed 3 bases and J 5 bases; nucleotides not matched to a gene: 5. CDR1 and CDR2 from the germline V gene are LGHDT and YNNKEL (reference sequence). The CDR3 contains 15 residues. The CDR3: CASSQVDRGNEKLFF. DNA of the CDR3: TGTGCCAGCAGCCAGGTTGACAGGGGAAATGAAAAACTGTTTTTT.

V and J are TRBV12-5 and TRBJ1-3; tentative D call: TRBD1 (5 bases). CDR1 and CDR2 from the germline V gene are LGHNT and FRNRAP. V was cut by 1 base and J by 5 bases, with 18 bases left in between. The CDR3 is 17 amino acids. CDR3 sequence: CASGLDVLQGLRNTIYF. The CDR3, as DNA: TGTGCTAGTGGTTTGGACGTGCTTCAGGGATTAAGAAACACCATATATTTT.

J is TRBJ1-6 and V is TRBV12-3 or TRBV12-4; D gene unclear. The CDR3 covers 12 residues. Trimming left V 8 bases short and J 7 bases short, with 9 bases between. For the CDR3, the DNA is TGTGCCAGCGCGCGGGGAAATTCACCCCTCCACTTT. Translated, it gives CASARGNSPLHF.

The chain is built from TRBV14 and TRBJ1-1, with D possibly matching TRBD1 (5 bases). The CDR3 totals 14 residues. The germline gives CDR1 SGHDN, CDR2 FVKESK. Trimming removed 4 bases from V and 4 bases from J, with 13 bases in between. The CDR3 DNA is TGTGCCAGCAGCCCCCATGCAGGGATCACTGAAGCTTTCTTT. This encodes CASSPHAGITEAFF.

The chain combines TRBV27 with TRBJ1-3; TRBD1 matches 9 bases. CDR1 is MNHEY and CDR2 is SMNVEV in the germline V gene (reference sequence). The CDR3 length is 15 residues. Unmatched junction bases numbered 13, after V lost 8 bases and J lost 8 bases. CDR3 DNA sequence: TGTGCCAGCCCCTCGGGGTGGGACAGGGCGGACACCATATATTTT. Amino acid sequence: CASPSGWDRADTIYF.

The CDR3 DNA reads as TGTGCCAGTAGTGTCACAGGGCAGAACACTGAAGCTTTCTTT. This gives the protein CASSVTGQNTEAFF. The chain recombines TRBV19 with TRBJ1-1; D perhaps matches TRBD1 (6 bases). Germline loops: CDR1 LNHDA, CDR2 SQIVND (reference sequence). Trimming left V 5 bases short and J 1 base short, with 11 bases between. This CDR3 has 14 amino acids.

The chain carries TRBV18 and TRBJ1-2; 7 nucleotides align to TRBD1. The CDR3 has 15 residues. Trimming took 3 bases from V and 1 from J; bases not matched to a gene: 5. Germline CDR1 reads KGHSH; CDR2 reads LQKENI. The CDR3 nucleotides are TGTGCCAGCTCACCGGCGGGACAGAGTAACTATGGCTACACCTTC. It yields the protein CASSPAGQSNYGYTF.

The J gene is TRBJ1-6, the V gene TRBV3-1, with 7 bases that match TRBD1. The CDR3 runs to 15 residues. Losses at the gene ends were 5 bases for V and 10 bases for J; bases not matched to a gene: 11. The germline V gene has CDR1 LGHDT and CDR2 YNNKEL (reference sequence). The CDR3 region has the DNA TGTGCCAGCAGCACCTGGACAGGAAAAGACTCACCCCTCCACTTT. It yields the protein CASSTWTGKDSPLHF.

The V and J genes are TRBV9 and TRBJ2-1; D may correspond to TRBD1 or TRBD2 (6 bases each). The CDR3 length is 16 residues. V dropped 0 bases and J dropped 7 bases, with 17 bases sitting between them. CDR1 and CDR2 (germline): SGDLS, YYNGEE. The CDR3: CASSVAGATLRNEQFF. CDR3 bases: TGTGCCAGCAGCGTAGCGGGGGCCACCTTGAGGAATGAGCAGTTCTTC.

The chain employs TRBV9 and TRBJ1-2, with D possibly matching TRBD1 (6 bases). The CDR3 contains 14 residues. V was clipped by 3 bases and J by 7 bases, with 16 bases between them. The V gene's germline CDR1 is SGDLS and CDR2 YYNGEE. Here the CDR3 reads CASSAVGDIGGYTF. The CDR3 DNA reads as TGTGCCAGCAGCGCGGTCGGGGACATAGGTGGCTACACCTTC. The entire variable domain, with the rest obtained from reference TRBV9 and TRBJ1-2, is as follows: DSGVTQTPKHLITATGQRVTLRCSPRSGDLSVYWYQQSLDQGLQFLIQYYNGEERAKGNILERFSAQQFPDLHSELNLSSLELGDSALYFCASSAVGDIGGYTFGSGTRLTVV.

This chain joins TRBV7-3 and TRBJ1-5; 11 nucleotides line up with TRBD1. The CDR3 consists of 19 residues. Germline assignment: CDR1 SGHTA and CDR2 FQGTGA. Unmatched junction bases numbered 14, after V lost 5 bases and J lost 2 bases. CDR3 amino acids: CASSPEGQGERLCNQPQHF. The CDR3 DNA reads TGTGCCAGCAGCCCCGAGGGACAGGGGGAGAGGTTGTGCAATCAGCCCCAGCATTTT. The full variable domain, its missing parts supplied by reference TRBV7-3 and TRBJ1-5, is GAGVSQTPSNKVTEKGKYVELRCDPISGHTALYWYRQSLGQGPEFLIYFQGTGAADDSGLPNDRFFAVRPEGSVSTLKIQRTERGDSAVYLCASSPEGQGERLCNQPQHFGDGTRLSIL.

This chain links TRBV27 with TRBJ2-7; TRBD1 agrees at 11 bases. Trimming at V came to 3 bases and at J to 1 base, leaving 5 bases not matched to a gene. CDR3 length: 16 residues. From germline, CDR1 is MNHEY and CDR2 SMNVEV (reference sequence). CDR3 DNA sequence: TGTGCCAGCAGTTTCTCCGGACAGGGGGCTTCCTACGAGCAGTACTTC. Residues: CASSFSGQGASYEQYF.

The J gene is TRBJ1-4, the V gene TRBV18; the match to TRBD1 covers 8 bases. Germline V gene sequence: CDR1 KGHSH, CDR2 LQKENI. The CDR3 is 13 residues long. V was clipped by 4 bases and J by 8 bases; unmatched bases: 3. The CDR3: CASSRGQEEKLFF. As DNA, the CDR3 is TGTGCCAGCTCACGGGGACAGGAAGAAAAACTGTTTTTT.

This clonotype was observed a few times. This chain uses TRBV9 with TRBJ2-3; D gene ambiguous. CDR3 size: 14 residues. Germline assignment: CDR1 SGDLS and CDR2 YYNGEE. Trimming cost V 10 bases and J 2 bases, with 17 bases left between them. The CDR3 protein is CAGLGFSNTDTQYF. The CDR3 DNA reads as TGTGCCGGTCTCGGTTTTAGCAACACAGATACGCAGTATTTT.

The rearrangement uses TRBV12-3 or TRBV12-4 and TRBJ1-1; a possible D gene is TRBD1 (5 bases). This CDR3 is built from 13 residues. V was pared by 6 bases and J by 3 bases, with 11 bases between. The CDR3 sequence: CASRLWGDTEAFF. CDR3 nucleotide sequence: TGTGCCAGCAGATTGTGGGGGGACACTGAAGCTTTCTTT.